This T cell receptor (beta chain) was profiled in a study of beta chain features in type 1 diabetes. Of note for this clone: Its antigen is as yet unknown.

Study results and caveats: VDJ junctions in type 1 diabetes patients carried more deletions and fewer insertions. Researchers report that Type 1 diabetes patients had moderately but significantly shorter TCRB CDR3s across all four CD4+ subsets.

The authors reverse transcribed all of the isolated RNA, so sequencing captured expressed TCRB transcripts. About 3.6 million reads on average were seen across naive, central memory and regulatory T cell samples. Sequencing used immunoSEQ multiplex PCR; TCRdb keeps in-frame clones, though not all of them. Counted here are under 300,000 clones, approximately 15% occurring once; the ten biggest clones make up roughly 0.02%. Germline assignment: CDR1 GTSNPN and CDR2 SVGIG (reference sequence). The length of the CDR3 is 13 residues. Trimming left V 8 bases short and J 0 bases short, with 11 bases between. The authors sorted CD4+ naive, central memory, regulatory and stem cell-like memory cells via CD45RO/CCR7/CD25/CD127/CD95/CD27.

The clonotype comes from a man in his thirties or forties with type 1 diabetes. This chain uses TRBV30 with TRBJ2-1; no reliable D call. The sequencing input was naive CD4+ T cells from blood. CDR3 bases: TGTGCCCGAACTACGAGCTCCTACAATGAGCAGTTCTTC. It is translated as CARTTSSYNEQFF.